Sequencing of this T cell receptor beta chain was carried out in a study of Ad26.COV2.S vaccination and SARS-CoV-2 variants. Across the whole study: Donor was assigned to the Ad26.COV2.S arm of trial COV1001. Ad26.COV2.S, an intramuscular injection, was given once or twice 56 days apart.

Study findings and constraints: Greater spike-specific TCR breadth was seen in vaccine recipients than in placebo recipients. Placebo and vaccine recipients had non-spike TCR breadth that was similar.

Measured with immunoSEQ multiplex PCR; TCRdb has only the in-frame clones, and not every one. This sample has about 410,000 clones, with around 85% found just once. V was shortened by 2 bases and J by 3 bases, with 14 bases between the two germline ends. From germline, CDR1 is SEHNR and CDR2 FQNEAQ (reference sequence). CDR3 length: 16 amino acids. As for this clone: Its antigen is not known.

Specified treatment: roughly 19 received Ad26.COV2.S at low or high dose, single or two shots; several received placebo; per-sample allocation not given. Vaccine and placebo recipients were sampled on day 63 after the first injection. The source is a person aged 18 to 65 who received the Ad26.COV2.S COVID-19 vaccine or a placebo. The source was peripheral blood, collected in a trial of Ad26.COV2.S vaccine versus placebo. The chain employs TRBV7-9 and TRBJ2-1, with D unclear. The CDR3 sequence: CASSLTITRLYNEQFF. CDR3 in DNA: TGTGCCAGCAGCTTAACAATAACAAGGCTCTACAATGAGCAGTTCTTC.